This T cell receptor beta chain was retrieved from a study of cytomegalovirus exposure and HLA in healthy donors. The PCR ran on 60 Vbeta and 13 Jbeta primers. Measured with immunoSEQ multiplex PCR; TCRdb has only the in-frame clones, and not every one. The sample records about 120,000 clones, roughly 9% being singletons. A remark on this clone: The junction differs from germline at one of its ends, possibly a read error.

Per the germline V gene, CDR1 is MNHNS and CDR2 is SASEGT. The CDR3 is 17 residues long. Sequencing input: PBMCs. The sequence was collected from a woman in her forties in good health and CMV-seropositive. This sequence joins TRBV6-1 and TRBJ1-2, with 12 bases lining up with TRBD1. This chain's CDR3 is CASSASGTGGPRYGYPF. The CDR3 DNA reads TGTGCCAGCAGTGCCTCCGGGACAGGGGGCCCCCGGTATGGCTACCCCTTC.